The T cell receptor beta chain under discussion was sequenced for a study of blood T cell repertoires in COVID-19. Whole-study context: In each case, the material was cDNA or gDNA derived from T cells, B-cell-depleted T cells, or PBMCs.

V was clipped by 4 bases and J by 1 base; unmatched bases: 2. The CDR3 has 14 residues. Germline CDR1 is LGHDT and CDR2 is YNNKEL (reference sequence). Assay: immunoSEQ multiplex PCR; the TCRdb copy retains only in-frame clones and omits some. The table lists about 120,000 clones, 90% of them singletons. Sequencing was performed on peripheral blood. The chain couples TRBV3-1 (or the pseudogene TRBV3-2) to TRBJ1-2, with 8 bases lining up with TRBD1. The TCR comes from a human donor with active COVID-19. The donor label of this sample is uncertain. The CDR3 nucleotides are TGTGCCAGCAGCCGAGGACAGGGTAACTATGGCTACACCTTC. It yields the protein CASSRGQGNYGYTF.